These 10 T cell receptor beta chains came from one sample sequenced in a study of low-dose radiotherapy and immunotherapy resistance in tumors. First-strand cDNA relied on TRAV- and TRBV-specific primers spanning alpha and beta chains. For amplifying TCRs, the PCR ran for 15 to 20 cycles with Phusion, which was used together with a constant-region primer and the adapter on the V primers. TCRdb passed the reads through MiXCR, listing each CDR3 protein once. Of 6,600 or so distinct CDR3 sequences in the sample, roughly 80% were seen once. The receptors derive from a human donor with advanced metastatic prostate, ovarian, gallbladder or colorectal cancer (not recorded which). This table probably holds off-target reads from a library built for another chain.

The rearrangement links TRBV20-1 to TRBJ1-2; 9 bases map to TRBD1. V trimming: 5 bases; J trimming: 4 bases; junction bases outside the gene matches: 5. From germline, CDR1 is DFQATT and CDR2 SNEGSKA (reference sequence). The CDR3 is made up of 13 amino acids. Here the CDR3 reads CSAPRDRVYGYTF. CDR3 nucleotide sequence: TGCAGTGCTCCCCGGGACAGGGTCTATGGCTACACCTTC.

The chain carries TRBV5-1 and TRBJ2-3; D is unclear. The CDR3 contains 15 residues. Germline V gene lookup returns CDR1 SGHRS and CDR2 YFSETQ. The V and J ends lost 0 bases and 5 bases respectively, with 13 bases between them. CDR3 DNA sequence: TGCGCCAGCAGCTTGGCCGAGGTTTCGAGAGATACGCAGTATTTT. This sequence encodes CASSLAEVSRDTQYF. Complete variable domain (other parts from reference TRBV5-1 and TRBJ2-3): KAGVTQTPRYLIKTRGQQVTLSCSPISGHRSVSWYQQTPGQGLQFLFEYFSETQRNKGNFPGRFSGRQFSNSRSEMNVSTLELGDSALYLCASSLAEVSRDTQYFGPGTRLTVL.

This chain uses TRBV14 with TRBJ2-7; D may match TRBD1 or TRBD2 (6 bases each). V dropped 3 bases and J dropped 3 bases, with 21 bases sitting between them. The CDR3 length is 17 residues. The germline gives CDR1 SGHDN, CDR2 FVKESK. In DNA form, the CDR3 reads TGTGCCAGCAGCCACTCGACTAGGACAGCCTACCACTACGAGCAGTACTTC. This encodes CASSHSTRTAYHYEQYF.

The J gene is TRBJ2-2, the V gene TRBV29-1; D is undetermined. V lost 7 bases and J 4 bases, leaving 13 bases between the germline ends. This CDR3 contains 13 residues. The germline V gene has CDR1 SQVTM and CDR2 ANQGSEA. The CDR3 region is CSAYSRGTGELFF. CDR3 bases: TGCAGCGCCTACTCTAGAGGCACCGGGGAGCTGTTTTTT.

The chain is built from TRBV29-1 and TRBJ2-3, with D hard to call. CDR3 length: 12 residues. V was trimmed by 4 bases and J by 0 bases, leaving 5 bases between them. CDR1 is SQVTM, CDR2 ANQGSEA, per germline. CDR3 bases: TGCAGCGTTGTAACTAGCACAGATACGCAGTATTTT. Its protein product is CSVVTSTDTQYF.

The chain employs TRBV28 and TRBJ2-7, with D tentatively TRBD1 (6 bases). Germline lookup yields CDR1 MDHEN and CDR2 SYDVKM. The CDR3 sequence is 14 residues long. Trimming shortened V by 6 bases and J by 2 bases, and 14 bases separated the two germline ends. The CDR3 reads CASSPWDTAYEQYF. CDR3 sequence (DNA): TGTGCCAGCAGCCCCTGGGACACGGCCTACGAGCAGTACTTC.

The gene calls are TRBV6-2 or TRBV6-3 and TRBJ1-5; a weak D match, TRBD1 (5 bases). Trimming left V 6 bases short and J 12 bases short, with 12 bases between. The CDR3 is 11 amino acids. Germline CDR1 MNHEY, CDR2 SVGEGT. CDR3 DNA: TGTGCCAGCAGAATTGACAGAGACCAGCATTTT. Amino acid sequence: CASRIDRDQHF.

This clonotype was recorded a few times. The CDR3 protein is CASSFTGGNTEAFF. As DNA, the CDR3 is TGTGCCAGCAGCTTTACAGGGGGCAACACTGAAGCTTTCTTT. The V call is TRBV5-6, the J call TRBJ1-1, with 9 bases aligning to TRBD1. The CDR3 loop spans 14 amino acids. V lost 2 bases, J lost 2 bases, and 1 base stayed unmatched. CDR1 is SGHDT, CDR2 YYEEEE, per germline.

The chain uses TRBV20-1 and TRBJ1-4; 10 bases line up with TRBD1. CDR1 is DFQATT, CDR2 SNEGSKA, per germline (reference sequence). With V trimmed by 6 bases and J by 5 bases, 3 bases remained unmatched. The CDR3 extends over 13 amino acids. CDR3 nucleotide sequence: TGCAGTGCCAGGACAGGGGGGAATGAAAAACTGTTTTTT. Translating it yields CSARTGGNEKLFF.

The chain couples TRBV10-2 to TRBJ2-3; D unclear. Between the trimmed V and J ends, which lost 4 bases and 4 bases, there was a span of 9 bases. This CDR3 spans 13 amino acids. CDR1 is WSHSY and CDR2 is SAAADI in the germline V gene. DNA for the CDR3: TGCGCCAGCAGTGGGCTAGAAGCAGATACGCAGTATTTT. This translates into CASSGLEADTQYF.